This entry concerns a single T cell receptor beta chain. The trim removed 3 bases at V and 5 bases at J, leaving 7 bases unmatched. CDR3 length: 15 residues. Per germline, CDR1 SGDLS and CDR2 YYNGEE. Sequencing used immunoSEQ multiplex PCR; TCRdb keeps in-frame clones, though not all of them. The sample lists some 290,000 clones, roughly 86% occurring once. This record belongs to a study of blood T cell repertoires in COVID-19. Across the whole study: Researchers got acute and convalescent COVID-19 samples from the United States, Italy and Spain. T cells, B-cell-depleted T cells, or PBMCs supplied cDNA or gDNA.

Followed longitudinally, the Seattle patients had been enrolled during active infection. This clonotype originated in a woman in her twenties or thirties with COVID-19, enrolled during active disease. The J gene is TRBJ2-7, the V gene TRBV9; 11 bases align to TRBD2. Sequencing was performed on peripheral blood. The chain's CDR3 is CASSAVAGGPHEQYF. In DNA form, the CDR3 reads TGTGCCAGCAGCGCTGTAGCGGGGGGGCCACACGAGCAGTACTTC.